The entry that follows covers one T cell receptor beta chain sequence. As yet, its antigen is unknown. The data were obtained in a study of T cell responses to AZD1222 COVID-19 vaccine. Study findings and constraints: Two AZD1222 doses significantly raised spike-specific TCR breadth and depth over controls. Spike-wide vaccine-associated CD4 TCRs dominated at 160-218 and 743-854. Unmutated variant regions are reportedly targeted by nearly half of spike-specific TCRs. Just five to seven people given AZD1222 tested seropositive at baseline.

Libraries were prepared by immunoSEQ multiplex PCR; TCRdb keeps only in-frame clonotypes and omits some of them. The sample lists 110,000 or so clones, 70% to 90% occurring once. This sample comprised peripheral blood, obtained on day 0 of AZD1222 vaccination. This clonotype was sampled from an adult in good health.

CDR3 DNA sequence: TGTGCCAGTAGTATAGTAGATACGCAGTATTTT. It encodes CASSIVDTQYF. V usage is TRBV19 and J usage is TRBJ2-3; no clear D gene. V gave up 1 base and J gave up 5 bases, with 1 base separating them. Germline V gene data show CDR1 as LNHDA and CDR2 as SQIVND (reference sequence). The CDR3 covers 11 residues. Filled out from reference TRBV19 and TRBJ2-3, the complete variable domain reads DGGITQSPKYLFRKEGQNVTLSCEQNLNHDAMYWYRQDPGQGLRLIYYSQIVNDFQKGDIAEGYSVSREKKESFPLTVTSAQKNPTAFYLCASSIVDTQYFGPGTRLTVL.